The next 10 T cell receptor beta chains were all read from a single sample in a study of T cell changes during pregnancy in multiple sclerosis (dated by TCRdb to between 2019 and 2020). The protocol used for the library was the immunoSEQ multiplex PCR assay. Entries here come from immuneACCESS through TCRdb and include only in-frame sequences with V and J called. Some clones fail to appear in such tables; in the studies checked, an unresolved V gene covers under half of the shortfall, and the cause of the remainder is unknown. Present in this sample are 40,000 to 45,000 clones, 85% to 95% of which were seen just once. Under 1.5% of the sample is in the top ten clones. Sequenced material: peripheral blood. These receptor sequences come from a female donor with multiple sclerosis, enrolled in a pregnancy study.

The genes are TRBV7-9 and TRBJ1-5, with D unresolved. V was clipped by 4 bases and J by 0 bases, with 7 bases between them. From germline, CDR1 is SEHNR and CDR2 FQNEAQ (reference sequence). The CDR3 consists of 14 residues. DNA of the CDR3: TGTGCCAGCAGCTGGGGAACTAGCAATCAGCCCCAGCATTTT. Translation: CASSWGTSNQPQHF.

The chain couples TRBV19 to TRBJ1-3; D might be TRBD1 (5 bases). V lost 8 bases and J 0 bases, leaving 11 bases between the germline ends. This CDR3 contains 14 residues. The germline CDR1 and CDR2 sequences are LNHDA and SQIVND (reference sequence). CDR3 coding DNA: TGTGCCAGTGCGCGGGGGGGCTCTGGAAACACCATATATTTT. Residues: CASARGGSGNTIYF.

The rearrangement joins TRBV29-1 to TRBJ2-7, with 8 bases that match TRBD1. V lost 5 bases and J lost 2; bases outside the gene matches: 5. The germline V gene encodes CDR1 SQVTM and CDR2 ANQGSEA. The CDR3 sequence is 13 residues long. CDR3 sequence (DNA): TGCAGCGTTCGCGGACAGGGTGCCTACGAGCAGTACTTC. Translating it yields CSVRGQGAYEQYF.

This sequence joins TRBV11-1 and TRBJ2-1; 11 bases agree with TRBD2. From germline, CDR1 is SGHAT and CDR2 FQDESV (reference sequence). The CDR3 has 18 residues. Unmatched junction bases numbered 13, after V lost 6 bases and J lost 3 bases. The CDR3 region is CASSSIPGTSGVYNEQFF. As DNA, the CDR3 is TGTGCCAGCAGTTCAATTCCCGGGACTAGCGGAGTCTACAATGAGCAGTTCTTC.

CDR3 residues: CASSDGQGAGNEQFF. The CDR3 nucleotides are TGCGCCAGCAGCGACGGACAGGGAGCCGGCAATGAGCAGTTCTTC. The rearrangement links TRBV4-3 to TRBJ2-1; 8 bases align to TRBD1. J was trimmed by 6 bases and V by 5 bases; bases with no gene match: 9. The CDR3 totals 15 residues. Germline V lookup: CDR1 LGHNA, CDR2 YSLEER.

The chain couples TRBV7-2 to TRBJ1-4; D not certain. Trimming removed 4 bases at V and 7 bases at J, with 10 bases between. CDR1 is SGHTA, CDR2 FQGNSA, per germline. The CDR3 length is 13 residues. CDR3: CASSSLNFEKLFF. Written as DNA, the CDR3 is TGTGCCAGCAGCTCCCTAAACTTTGAAAAACTGTTTTTT.

This chain uses TRBV18 with TRBJ2-7, with 7 bases matching TRBD1. Germline V gene sequence: CDR1 KGHSH, CDR2 LQKENI. V lost 3 bases and J lost 3; bases outside the gene matches: 5. The CDR3 has 14 residues. CDR3 region: CASSPGDSFYEQYF. The CDR3 coding sequence is TGTGCCAGCTCACCCGGGGACAGCTTCTACGAGCAGTACTTC.

This clone was detected only a few times. V is TRBV6-1 and J is TRBJ2-2; TRBD1 matches 8 bases. Trimming removed 7 bases from V and 5 bases from J; junction bases left unmatched: 6. The germline V gene encodes CDR1 MNHNS and CDR2 SASEGT. This CDR3 has 14 residues. The CDR3 loop reads CASTTDRETGELFF. Here the CDR3 DNA reads TGTGCCAGCACTACGGACAGGGAGACCGGGGAGCTGTTTTTT.

The chain joins TRBV6-4 to TRBJ2-1; TRBD2 matches at 8 bases. CDR3 length equals 15 residues. Germline lookup yields CDR1 MRHNA and CDR2 SNTAGT. The V segment lost 6 bases and the J segment 5 bases; nucleotides outside the gene matches: 9. The CDR3 protein is CASSLGLAGHNEQFF. In DNA form, the CDR3 reads TGTGCCAGCAGCTTAGGACTAGCTGGCCACAATGAGCAGTTCTTC.

V usage is TRBV28 and J usage is TRBJ1-2; no reliable D call. The germline gives CDR1 MDHEN, CDR2 SYDVKM. Trimming removed 5 bases from V and 4 bases from J, with 11 bases in between. This CDR3 has 13 amino acids. CDR3 nucleotides: TGTGCCAGCAGTCCCCTACCCGTCTATGGCTACACCTTC. Residues: CASSPLPVYGYTF.